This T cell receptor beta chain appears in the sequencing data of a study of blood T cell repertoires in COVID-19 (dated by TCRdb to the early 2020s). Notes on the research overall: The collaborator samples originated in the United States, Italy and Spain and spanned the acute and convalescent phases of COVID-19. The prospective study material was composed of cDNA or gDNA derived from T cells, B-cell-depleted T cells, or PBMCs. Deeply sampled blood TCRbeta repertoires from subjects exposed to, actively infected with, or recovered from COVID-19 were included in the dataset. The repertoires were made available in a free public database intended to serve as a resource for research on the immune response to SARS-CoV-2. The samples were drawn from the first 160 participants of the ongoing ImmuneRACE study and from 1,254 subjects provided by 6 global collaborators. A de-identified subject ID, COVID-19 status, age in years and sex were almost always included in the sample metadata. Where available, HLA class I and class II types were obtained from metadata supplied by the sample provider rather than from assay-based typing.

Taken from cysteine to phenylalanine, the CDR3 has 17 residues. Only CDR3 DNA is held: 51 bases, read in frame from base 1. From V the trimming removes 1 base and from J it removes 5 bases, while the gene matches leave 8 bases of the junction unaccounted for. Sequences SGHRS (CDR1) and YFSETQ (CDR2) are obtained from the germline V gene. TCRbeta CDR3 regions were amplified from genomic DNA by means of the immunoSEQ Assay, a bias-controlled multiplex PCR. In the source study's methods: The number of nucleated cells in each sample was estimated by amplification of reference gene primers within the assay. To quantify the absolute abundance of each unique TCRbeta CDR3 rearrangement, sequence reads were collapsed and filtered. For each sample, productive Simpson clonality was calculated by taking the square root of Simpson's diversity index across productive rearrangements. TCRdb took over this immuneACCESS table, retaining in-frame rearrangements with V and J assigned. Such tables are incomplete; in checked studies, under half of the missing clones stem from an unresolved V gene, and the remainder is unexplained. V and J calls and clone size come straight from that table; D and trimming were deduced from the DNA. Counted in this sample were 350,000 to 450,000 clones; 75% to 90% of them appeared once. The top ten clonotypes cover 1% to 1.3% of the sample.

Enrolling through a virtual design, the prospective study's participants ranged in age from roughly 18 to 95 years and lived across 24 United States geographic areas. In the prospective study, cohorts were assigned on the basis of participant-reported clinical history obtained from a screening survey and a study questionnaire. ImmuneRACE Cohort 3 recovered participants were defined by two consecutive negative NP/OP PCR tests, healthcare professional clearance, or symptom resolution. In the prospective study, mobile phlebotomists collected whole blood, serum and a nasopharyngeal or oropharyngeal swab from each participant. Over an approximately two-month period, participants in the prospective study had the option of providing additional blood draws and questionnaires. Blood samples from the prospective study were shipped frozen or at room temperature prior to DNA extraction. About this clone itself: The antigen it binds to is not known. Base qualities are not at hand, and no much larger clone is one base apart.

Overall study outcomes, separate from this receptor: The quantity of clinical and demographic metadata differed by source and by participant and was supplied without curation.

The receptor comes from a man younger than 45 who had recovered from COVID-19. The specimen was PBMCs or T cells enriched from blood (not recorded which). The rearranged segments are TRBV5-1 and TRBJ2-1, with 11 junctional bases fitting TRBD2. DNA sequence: TGCGCCAGCAGCTTGACTACAACTAGCGGGAGCCACAATGAGCAGTTCTTC. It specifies CASSLTTTSGSHNEQFF.